Below, 13 T cell receptor beta chains from the same sample are listed, as sequenced in a study of T-cell reconstitution after alpha-beta-depleted transplantation in children. Unique molecular identifiers were incorporated during preparation of the TCRbeta library. TCRdb re-called the PCR reads through MiXCR, storing one row per CDR3 protein. The repertoire holds about 610,000 distinct CDR3 sequences, with under 12% as singletons. Sequenced material: PBMCs from the stem cell graft donor, taken from the stem cell graft. These receptors were obtained from a human donor who donated a stem cell graft to a child with acute myeloid leukemia.

There are many counts of this clonotype. The genes are TRBV5-1 and TRBJ2-1; possible D gene TRBD1, 6 bases. The CDR3 runs to 16 residues. Trimming removed 1 base at V and 4 bases at J, with 15 bases between. Germline values: CDR1 SGHRS, CDR2 YFSETQ. CDR3 bases: TGCGCCAGCAGCTTGTCACCCAGGGGCGGTTACAATGAGCAGTTCTTC. As protein: CASSLSPRGGYNEQFF.

This clonotype was detected a few times. The chain combines TRBV7-9 with TRBJ2-1; no definite D call. Trimming took 2 bases from V and 9 from J, leaving 17 bases between them. CDR3 length: 15 amino acids. CDR1 SEHNR and CDR2 FQNEAQ come from the germline V gene (reference sequence). The CDR3 sequence is CASSLPRLGLREQFF. CDR3 in DNA: TGTGCCAGCAGCTTACCCCGGTTGGGTCTGCGTGAGCAGTTCTTC.

This clonotype was counted at least ten times. The chain combines TRBV20-1 with TRBJ2-7, with a weak D call TRBD1 (5 bases). Germline V gives CDR1 DFQATT, CDR2 SNEGSKA (reference sequence). The V end was cut by 5 bases, the J end by 3 bases, with 14 bases between. The CDR3 contains 13 residues. CDR3: CSAPQGNGYEQYF. In nucleotides, the CDR3 is TGCAGTGCTCCTCAGGGAAACGGCTACGAGCAGTACTTC.

This clonotype was recorded a few times. The chain employs TRBV6-1 and TRBJ1-1; D not certain. V was clipped by 7 bases and J by 0 bases, with 9 bases between them. The CDR3 runs to 13 residues. From germline, CDR1 is MNHNS and CDR2 SASEGT. The CDR3 nucleotides read TGTGCCAGCATGCTAGCGTTGAACACTGAAGCTTTCTTT. This codes for CASMLALNTEAFF.

This rearrangement joins TRBV29-1 to TRBJ1-4; D unresolved. The V end lost 4 bases, the J end lost 4 bases, and 13 bases lay between the germline ends. This CDR3 contains 14 residues. The germline gives CDR1 SQVTM, CDR2 ANQGSEA. The CDR3, as DNA: TGCAGCGTTGGTACCCGCCTTAATAATGAAAAACTGTTTTTT. Encoded protein: CSVGTRLNNEKLFF.

This rearrangement joins TRBV29-1 to TRBJ2-1, with 9 bases that match TRBD2. This CDR3 spans 13 amino acids. Germline V CDR1 and CDR2: SQVTM, ANQGSEA. V gave up 5 bases and J gave up 6 bases; unmatched junction bases: 5. CDR3 sequence: CSVSGRSGNEQFF. As DNA, the CDR3 is TGCAGCGTTAGCGGGAGGTCGGGCAATGAGCAGTTCTTC.

The chain couples TRBV6-2 or TRBV6-3 to TRBJ2-2; perhaps TRBD2 as D (5 bases). Germline V CDR1 and CDR2: MNHEY, SVGEGT. The CDR3 covers 12 residues. The V gene lost 7 bases and the J gene lost 4 bases, with 7 bases spanning the gap. DNA for the CDR3: TGTGCCAGCACGCGGGCCACCGGGGAGCTGTTTTTT. The encoded protein is CASTRATGELFF.

V gene TRBV21-1 combines with J gene TRBJ2-2; the DNA was not compared with TRBD2, the D call given in the table. TRBV21-1 is a pseudogene locus. This CDR3 region has 15 residues. CDR3 residues: CASSKLERETGELFF. As DNA, the CDR3 is TGTGCCAGCAGCAAACTGGAGCGGGAGACCGGGGAGCTGTTTTTT.

The table lists this clonotype with many counts. V gene TRBV9 combines with J gene TRBJ2-7; TRBD1 matches at 8 bases. Germline V CDR1 and CDR2: SGDLS, YYNGEE. CDR3 length equals 15 residues. J was trimmed by 1 base and V by 0 bases; bases with no gene match: 3. The CDR3 coding sequence is TGTGCCAGCAGCGTAGGACAGGGGTATTCCTACGAGCAGTACTTC. It specifies CASSVGQGYSYEQYF.

V is TRBV10-3 and J is TRBJ2-2; 10 nucleotides line up with TRBD2. CDR1 is ENHRY, CDR2 SYGVKD, per germline. There are 14 residues in the CDR3. With V trimmed by 11 bases and J by 6 bases, 9 bases remained unmatched. This CDR3 is CAASALAGPGELFF. In DNA form, the CDR3 reads TGTGCCGCCTCGGCACTAGCGGGACCCGGGGAGCTGTTTTTT.

For the CDR3, the DNA is TGTGCCAGCAGTCCCCGGACACCGAACACTGAAGCTTTCTTT. Amino acid sequence: CASSPRTPNTEAFF. The V call is TRBV27, the J call TRBJ1-1, with D perhaps TRBD1 (5 bases). The CDR3 runs to 14 residues. Germline V gene data show CDR1 as MNHEY and CDR2 as SMNVEV (reference sequence). The V and J ends lost 5 bases and 1 base respectively, with 11 bases between them.

This clonotype was seen a handful of times. The genes are TRBV27 and TRBJ2-2, with TRBD2 identical over 15 bases. The trim removed 7 bases at V and 5 bases at J, leaving 17 bases unmatched. Per the germline V gene, CDR1 is MNHEY and CDR2 is SMNVEV (reference sequence). This CDR3 has 20 residues. The CDR3 reads CASILRTSGRANVGTGELFF. In nucleotides, the CDR3 is TGTGCCAGCATCCTCCGGACTAGCGGGAGGGCCAATGTAGGAACCGGGGAGCTGTTTTTT.

This clonotype was seen a handful of times. The DNA of the CDR3 is TGTGCCAGCAGAGGCGCCTATGGCAATGAGCAGTTCTTC. As protein: CASRGAYGNEQFF. The rearrangement links TRBV7-8 to TRBJ2-1; D unresolved. V was trimmed by 6 bases and J by 6 bases, leaving 12 bases between them. The CDR3 runs 13 residues. The V gene's germline CDR1 is SGHVS and CDR2 FQNEAQ.